This TCR beta chain was sequenced during a study of T cell responses to AZD1222 COVID-19 vaccine (dated by TCRdb to the early 2020s). At the level of the whole study: A total of over 230 trial participants underwent TCR sequencing, of whom 207 received two doses of AZD1222 and about 25 received two doses of the MenACWY control vaccine. Trial participants were enrolled into age subgroups of 18-55, 56-69 and 70-plus years, which contained about 150, 27 and 61 TCR-sequenced participants, respectively.

For this clone: Its binding antigen is unknown. No clone much larger than this one lies a single base away; base qualities are absent.

The CDR3 spans 13 residues, from the cysteine through the phenylalanine. The sequence is cut down to CDR3 DNA, 39 bases in frame from base 1. CDR1 and CDR2 are read off the germline V gene as MNHEY and SVGEGT. Trimming removed 6 bases from V and 4 bases from J, leaving 13 bases between the germline ends. This specimen's time point label, interpreted: about 28 days (+/-7) after the second vaccine dose. AZD1222 recipients whose second dose came at about 4 weeks and those whose second dose came at about 12 weeks were combined into one group, since spike-specific TCR depth and breadth did not differ between the two schedules. Vaccinee samples came from UK trials COV001 and COV002, including a single-blind randomized controlled phase 2/3 trial of AZD1222 (ChAdOx1 nCoV-19) in healthy adults. For TCRbeta chain sequencing, PBMC samples were collected from trial participants at day 0 and at day 28 after the second dose.

The CDR3 regions of human TCRbeta chains were subjected to immunosequencing. In the original analysis: Repertoire TCRs were matched against a reference library of SARS-CoV-2-specific TCRs generated with the MIRA antigen-specificity platform. Breadth meant the fraction of unique TCRs that were SARS-CoV-2-associated, whereas depth meant the fraction of total T cells that were SARS-CoV-2-associated. Using the MIRA data, each spike-specific TCR was mapped to the spike region that the TCR reacts to and placed in a CD4 or CD8 class. Log10-transformed breadth and depth values were compared by one-way ANOVA with Sidak's multiple comparisons tests. TCRdb's version of the immuneACCESS table is confined to in-frame rearrangements and falls short of the full clone set. An unresolved V gene accounts for under half of the shortfall where checked; the remainder is of unknown origin. V, J and clone size derive from that table, while D and trimming were established from the DNA sequence. This sample gives roughly 100,000 clones in total; 89% of them show up just once. Of the sample, 35% to 45% is held by the ten largest clones.

Overall study outcomes, separate from this receptor: A significant rise in spike-specific TCR breadth and depth was observed after two AZD1222 doses relative to day 0 and relative to MenACWY recipients. No day 14 peak-response samples were available, so repertoires were characterized only after the peak T cell response. Reportedly, close to half of the unique spike-specific TCRs recognized epitopes lying outside the regions that are mutated in the B.1.351 and B.1.1.7 variants. Participants were mostly white British and included more females than males, and it was suggested by the authors that clonal diversity may have been underestimated. The 56-69-year group was small, and its depth increase did not reach significance, likely because of low power. Conclusions about previously exposed vaccinees were limited because only six AZD1222 recipients were SARS-CoV-2 seropositive at baseline. Vaccine-associated CD4 TCRs spanned the whole spike protein, with dominant responses in regions 160-218 and 743-854.

The source is an adult who received the AZD1222 COVID-19 vaccine. Sequenced material: peripheral blood, taken 28 days after the second AZD1222 dose. The chain is assembled from TRBV6-2 or TRBV6-3 and TRBJ2-7, with a tentative D gene TRBD1 over 5 matching bases. The CDR3: CASSPLDSYEQYF. The DNA reads TGTGCCAGCAGCCCACTCGACAGTTACGAGCAGTACTTC.